The 9 T cell receptor beta chains presented below share a single source sample, sequenced in a study of T-cell reconstitution after alpha-beta-depleted transplantation in children. Unique molecular identifiers were incorporated when the TCRbeta library was constructed. One entry per CDR3 protein, called by TCRdb with MiXCR from the PCR reads. The data contain around 300,000 distinct CDR3 sequences, approximately 20% of them singletons. Sequenced here: PBMCs, mostly from graft donor cells, sampled 180 days after TCRalphabeta/CD19-depleted stem cell transplant. The receptor set was obtained from a male patient under 18 who had a stem cell transplant for acute lymphoblastic leukemia, so the T cells may come from the graft donor.

This clonotype was seen a few times. V is TRBV4-1 and J is TRBJ2-4; D is possibly TRBD2 (6 bases). CDR1 and CDR2 (germline): MGHRA, YSYEKL. The V end lost 2 bases, the J end lost 0 bases, and 8 bases lay between the germline ends. This CDR3 is built from 15 residues. The CDR3 DNA is TGCGCCAGCAGCCAACTGGGACTAGCCAAAAACATTCAGTACTTC. Residues: CASSQLGLAKNIQYF.

This clonotype was seen more than once but under ten times. The CDR3 reads CASSALAGGNNEQFF. For the CDR3, the DNA is TGTGCCAGCAGTGCACTAGCGGGAGGGAACAATGAGCAGTTCTTC. This sequence joins TRBV6-1 and TRBJ2-1, with 13 bases identical to TRBD2. The germline CDR1 and CDR2 sequences are MNHNS and SASEGT. CDR3 length: 15 residues. J lost 5 bases, V lost 4 bases, and 2 bases had no gene match.

The rearrangement joins TRBV29-1 to TRBJ2-7, with a possible D match to TRBD1 (6 bases). Trimming pared 1 base from V and 2 bases from J, leaving 12 bases between. Germline CDR1 and CDR2: SQVTM and ANQGSEA. The CDR3 spans 14 residues. The DNA for the CDR3 is TGCAGCGTTGAAGCCGCGACAGGCGCCTACGAGCAGTACTTC. Its protein product is CSVEAATGAYEQYF.

This clonotype was seen only a few times. V usage is TRBV29-1 and J usage is TRBJ1-2, with 8 bases matching TRBD1. Germline trimming cut 4 bases from V and 3 bases from J; bases unmatched to any gene: 4. The germline CDR1 and CDR2 sequences are SQVTM and ANQGSEA. The CDR3 is 13 residues long. The CDR3 spells CSVARGRDYGYTF. Written as DNA, the CDR3 is TGCAGCGTTGCCAGGGGGCGAGACTATGGCTACACCTTC.

This clonotype came up a few times. The gene calls are TRBV29-1 and TRBJ1-1; D is undetermined. V lost 7 bases to trimming and J lost 6 bases, with 21 bases between them. CDR3 length equals 14 residues. Germline CDR1 reads SQVTM; CDR2 reads ANQGSEA. The CDR3 bases are TGCAGCGGTGTCCTTCCCCTTACAGTAGCTGAAGCTTTCTTT. It is translated as CSGVLPLTVAEAFF.

The V and J genes are TRBV7-3 and TRBJ2-1; tentative D call: TRBD2 (6 bases). CDR1 is SGHTA, CDR2 FQGTGA, per germline. The CDR3 extends over 16 amino acids. Between the trimmed V and J ends, which lost 5 bases and 6 bases, there was a span of 20 bases. For the CDR3, the DNA is TGTGCCAGCAGCCCTTCTTTTGGGACTGTCTCCAATGAGCAGTTCTTC. It specifies CASSPSFGTVSNEQFF.

The chain employs TRBV5-1 and TRBJ2-1, with D uncertain. The V end lost 0 bases, the J end lost 6 bases, and 7 bases lay between the germline ends. Germline CDR1 is SGHRS and CDR2 is YFSETQ. CDR3 length: 13 amino acids. CDR3 loop: CASSLGVVNEQFF. The DNA for the CDR3 is TGCGCCAGCAGCTTGGGGGTCGTCAATGAGCAGTTCTTC.

This clonotype was counted a few times. This sequence joins TRBV11-2 and TRBJ2-7, with 10 nucleotides matching TRBD2. V dropped 1 base and J dropped 2; count of bases not matched to a gene: 5. This CDR3 has 16 residues. CDR1 and CDR2 from the germline V gene are SGHAT and FQNNGV. The CDR3 nucleotides read TGTGCCAGCAGCTTAGTCCCTAGCGGGGGACCCTACGAGCAGTACTTC. This sequence encodes CASSLVPSGGPYEQYF.

Only a few counts were recorded for this clonotype. The chain uses TRBV12-3 or TRBV12-4 and TRBJ1-5; no reliable D call. V was pared by 4 bases and J by 10 bases, with 20 bases between. The CDR3 is made up of 15 amino acids. The CDR3 reads CASSWTTFREEPQHF. In nucleotides, the CDR3 is TGTGCCAGCAGTTGGACCACTTTCCGAGAGGAACCCCAGCATTTT.